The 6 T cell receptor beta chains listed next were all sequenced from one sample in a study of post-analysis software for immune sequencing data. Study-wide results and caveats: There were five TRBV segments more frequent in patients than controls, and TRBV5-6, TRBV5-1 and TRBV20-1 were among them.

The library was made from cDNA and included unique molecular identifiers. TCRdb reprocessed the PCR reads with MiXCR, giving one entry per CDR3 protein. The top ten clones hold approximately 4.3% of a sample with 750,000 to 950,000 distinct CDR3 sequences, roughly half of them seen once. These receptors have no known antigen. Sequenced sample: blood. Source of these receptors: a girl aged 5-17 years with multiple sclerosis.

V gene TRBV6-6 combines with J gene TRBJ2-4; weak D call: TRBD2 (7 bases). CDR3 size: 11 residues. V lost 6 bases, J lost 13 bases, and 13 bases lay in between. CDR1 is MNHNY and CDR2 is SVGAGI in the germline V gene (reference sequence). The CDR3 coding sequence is TGTGCCAGCAGCGGGGCGGGGGCCCAGTACTTC. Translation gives CASSGAGAQYF.

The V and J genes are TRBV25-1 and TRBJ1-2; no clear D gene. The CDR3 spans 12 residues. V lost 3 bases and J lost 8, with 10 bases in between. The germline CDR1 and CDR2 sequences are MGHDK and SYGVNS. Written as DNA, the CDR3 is TGTGCCAGCAGTGAGGCACGGAGGGGCTACACCTTC. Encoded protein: CASSEARRGYTF.

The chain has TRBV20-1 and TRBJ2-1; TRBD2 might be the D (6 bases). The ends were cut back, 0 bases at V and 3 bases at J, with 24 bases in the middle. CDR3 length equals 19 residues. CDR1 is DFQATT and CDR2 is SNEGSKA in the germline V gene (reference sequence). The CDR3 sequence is CSARDAGWAGITGYNEQFF. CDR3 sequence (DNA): TGCAGTGCTAGAGATGCGGGGTGGGCCGGGATTACGGGCTACAATGAGCAGTTCTTC.

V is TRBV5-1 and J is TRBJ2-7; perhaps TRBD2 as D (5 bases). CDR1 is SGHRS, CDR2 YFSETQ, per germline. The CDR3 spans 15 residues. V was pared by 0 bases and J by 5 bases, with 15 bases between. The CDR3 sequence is CASSLVASLFNEQYF. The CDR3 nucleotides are TGCGCCAGCAGCTTGGTAGCGTCCCTCTTCAACGAGCAGTACTTC. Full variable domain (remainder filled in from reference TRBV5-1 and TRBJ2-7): KAGVTQTPRYLIKTRGQQVTLSCSPISGHRSVSWYQQTPGQGLQFLFEYFSETQRNKGNFPGRFSGRQFSNSRSEMNVSTLELGDSALYLCASSLVASLFNEQYFGPGTRLTVT.

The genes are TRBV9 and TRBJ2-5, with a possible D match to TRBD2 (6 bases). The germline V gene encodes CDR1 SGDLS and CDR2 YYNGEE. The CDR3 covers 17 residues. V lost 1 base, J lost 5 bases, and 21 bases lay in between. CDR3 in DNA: TGTGCCAGCAGCGTAAGGTCTAGTGGGGTGGCGGGGGAGACCCAGTACTTC. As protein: CASSVRSSGVAGETQYF.

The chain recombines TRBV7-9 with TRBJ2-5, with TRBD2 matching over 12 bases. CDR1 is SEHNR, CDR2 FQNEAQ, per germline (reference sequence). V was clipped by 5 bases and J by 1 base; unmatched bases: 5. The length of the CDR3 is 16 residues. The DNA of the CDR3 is TGTGCCAGCAGCCGTGGACTAGCGGGACCCCAAGAGACCCAGTACTTC. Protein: CASSRGLAGPQETQYF. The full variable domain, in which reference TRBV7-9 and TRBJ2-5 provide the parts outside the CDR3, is DTGVSQNPRHKITKRGQNVTFRCDPISEHNRLYWYRQTLGQGPEFLTYFQNEAQLEKSRLLSDRFSAERPKGSFSTLEIQRTEQGDSAMYLCASSRGLAGPQETQYFGPGTRLLVL.